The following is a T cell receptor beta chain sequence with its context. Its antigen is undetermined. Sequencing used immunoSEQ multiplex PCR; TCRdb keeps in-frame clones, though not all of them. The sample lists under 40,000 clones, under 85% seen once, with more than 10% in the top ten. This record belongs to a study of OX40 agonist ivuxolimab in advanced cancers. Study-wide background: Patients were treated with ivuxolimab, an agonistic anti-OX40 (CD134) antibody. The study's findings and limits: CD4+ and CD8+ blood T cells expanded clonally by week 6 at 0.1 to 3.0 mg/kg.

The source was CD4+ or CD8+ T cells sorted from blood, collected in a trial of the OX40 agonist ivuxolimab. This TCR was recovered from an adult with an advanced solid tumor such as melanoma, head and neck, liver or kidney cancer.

The CDR3 DNA sequence: TGTGCCAGCAGCTTAGTCGCCTTCCTACAGGCTACCTACAATGAGCAGTTCTTC. The encoded protein is CASSLVAFLQATYNEQFF. The chain carries TRBV7-9 and TRBJ2-1, with D tentatively TRBD1 (5 bases). The ends were cut back, 1 base at V and 2 bases at J, with 18 bases in the middle. CDR3 length: 18 amino acids. CDR1 and CDR2 from the germline V gene are SEHNR and FQNEAQ (reference sequence). Looking up the rest from reference TRBV7-9 and TRBJ2-1 gives the full variable domain: DTGVSQNPRHKITKRGQNVTFRCDPISEHNRLYWYRQTLGQGPEFLTYFQNEAQLEKSRLLSDRFSAERPKGSFSTLEIQRTEQGDSAMYLCASSLVAFLQATYNEQFFGPGTRLTVL.